These 20 T cell receptor beta chains originate from one sample sequenced in a study of blood T cell repertoires in COVID-19. Repertoires were generated with immunoSEQ multiplex PCR, while TCRdb's copy carries only in-frame clones and drops some. Among a few hundred thousand clones listed, 80% to 90% were seen once. Input material: peripheral blood. These receptors came from a woman aged 45-65 years with COVID-19, enrolled during active disease.

This clone was observed at least ten times. The chain is built from TRBV18 and TRBJ1-2, with D possibly TRBD1 on 5 matching bases. CDR1 is KGHSH, CDR2 LQKENI, per germline. V was trimmed by 3 bases and J by 0 bases, leaving 8 bases between them. The CDR3 extends over 14 amino acids. Here the CDR3 reads CASSPETANYGYTF. CDR3 in DNA: TGTGCCAGCTCACCGGAGACAGCTAACTATGGCTACACCTTC.

V and J are TRBV6-2 or TRBV6-3 and TRBJ2-5; D not resolved. Trimming took 2 bases from V and 2 from J, leaving 6 bases between them. This CDR3 has 13 amino acids. Germline lookup yields CDR1 MNHEY and CDR2 SVGEGT. CDR3: CASSYIRQETQYF. The CDR3 DNA is TGTGCCAGCAGTTACATCAGGCAAGAGACCCAGTACTTC.

The genes are TRBV7-9 and TRBJ2-1, with TRBD2 identical over 14 bases. The CDR3 loop spans 17 amino acids. Trimming cost V 5 bases and J 6 bases; bases outside gene matches: 9. CDR1 SEHNR and CDR2 FQNEAQ come from the germline V gene (reference sequence). CDR3 nucleotide sequence: TGTGCCAGCAGCCCGGGACTAGCGGGAGAGTACGGCAATGAGCAGTTCTTC. Its protein is CASSPGLAGEYGNEQFF.

The V and J genes are TRBV24-1 and TRBJ2-4, with 7 bases matching TRBD1. This CDR3 has 16 residues. V dropped 2 bases and J dropped 2; count of bases not matched to a gene: 5. CDR1 KGHDR and CDR2 SFDVKD come from the germline V gene. CDR3 DNA sequence: TGTGCCACCAGTGATTCGGAGGACAGGCCCAAAAACATTCAGTACTTC. Translating it yields CATSDSEDRPKNIQYF.

This chain joins TRBV14 and TRBJ2-1; D gene ambiguous. This CDR3 has 14 amino acids. Trimming pared 5 bases from V and 3 bases from J, leaving 11 bases between. In germline, CDR1 is SGHDN, CDR2 FVKESK. As DNA, the CDR3 is TGTGCCAGCAGCTCGACTCTCGGCTACAATGAGCAGTTCTTC. It translates to CASSSTLGYNEQFF. The complete variable domain, with remaining parts taken from reference TRBV14 and TRBJ2-1, reads EAGVTQFPSHSVIEKGQTVTLRCDPISGHDNLYWYRRVMGKEIKFLLHFVKESKQDESGMPNNRFLAERTGGTYSTLKVQPAELEDSGVYFCASSSTLGYNEQFFGPGTRLTVL.

The J gene is TRBJ2-5, the V gene TRBV6-1, with 9 nucleotides matching TRBD1. V was pared by 2 bases and J by 5 bases, with 9 bases of the junction left unmatched. Germline V gives CDR1 MNHNS, CDR2 SASEGT. The CDR3 runs to 16 residues. The CDR3: CASSEFGTGSGETQYF. DNA for the CDR3: TGTGCCAGCAGTGAATTCGGGACAGGGTCGGGGGAGACCCAGTACTTC.

V gene TRBV30 combines with J gene TRBJ2-4; D call uncertain. Germline CDR1 and CDR2: GTSNPN and SVGIG (reference sequence). This CDR3 has 13 residues. Trimming shortened V by 3 bases and J by 0 bases, and 6 bases separated the two germline ends. In DNA form, the CDR3 reads TGTGCCTGGAGGACACTAGCCAAAAACATTCAGTACTTC. Its translation: CAWRTLAKNIQYF. The complete variable domain, with remaining parts taken from reference TRBV30 and TRBJ2-4, reads SQTIHQWPATLVQPVGSPLSLECTVEGTSNPNLYWYRQAAGRGLQLLFYSVGIGQISSEVPQNLSASRPQDRQFILSSKKLLLSDSGFYLCAWRTLAKNIQYFGAGTRLSVL.

In its sample, this clone was seen once. The rearrangement links TRBV5-1 to TRBJ1-6; 7 bases are a match to TRBD1. Germline assignment: CDR1 SGHRS and CDR2 YFSETQ. The trim removed 4 bases at V and 0 bases at J, leaving 4 bases unmatched. CDR3 size: 16 residues. The DNA of the CDR3 is TGCGCCAGCAGCCCGCGACAGGGCTCCTATAATTCACCCCTCCACTTT. This translates into CASSPRQGSYNSPLHF.

This clone appeared a few times. This chain links TRBV10-1 with TRBJ1-1; TRBD1 matches 7 bases. V lost 6 bases to trimming and J lost 4 bases; unmatched junction nucleotides: 8. Germline assignment: CDR1 WNHNN and CDR2 SYGVQD (reference sequence). CDR3 length equals 14 residues. DNA of the CDR3: TGCGCCAGCAGCCAGACAGGGAAGGCCACTGAAGCTTTCTTT. Translating it yields CASSQTGKATEAFF.

The chain combines TRBV24-1 with TRBJ1-1; the D gene is possibly TRBD1 (5 bases). Germline V gene data show CDR1 as KGHDR and CDR2 as SFDVKD. With 7 bases removed from V and 1 base from J, the gap between germline ends came to 9 bases. The CDR3 contains 13 residues. CDR3 coding DNA: TGTGCCACCAGCCGGGGGGGGAACACTGAAGCTTTCTTT. Protein: CATSRGGNTEAFF.

The V call is TRBV6-6, the J call TRBJ2-7, with TRBD2 matching 10 bases. The trim removed 6 bases at V and 4 bases at J, leaving 12 bases unmatched. This CDR3 has 16 residues. CDR1 MNHNY and CDR2 SVGAGI come from the germline V gene (reference sequence). The DNA for the CDR3 is TGTGCCAGCAGACCAACGGGGGTAGCGGGAGGATACGAGCAGTACTTC. Its protein product is CASRPTGVAGGYEQYF.

As DNA, the CDR3 is TGCAGCGACCTGGGGCTAGCGGGAGTTGGCGAGCAGTTCTTC. This codes for CSDLGLAGVGEQFF. The J gene is TRBJ2-1, the V gene TRBV29-1; 10 nucleotides agree with TRBD2. This CDR3 has 14 amino acids. V was pared by 7 bases and J by 10 bases, with 13 bases of the junction left unmatched. From germline, CDR1 is SQVTM and CDR2 ANQGSEA.

The chain recombines TRBV11-2 with TRBJ2-3; D is possibly TRBD1 (5 bases). V lost 8 bases, J lost 6 bases, and 18 bases lay in between. The germline gives CDR1 SGHAT, CDR2 FQNNGV. CDR3 size: 14 residues. CDR3 region: CASGRQGQADTQYF. The CDR3 DNA reads as TGTGCCAGCGGTCGGCAGGGTCAGGCCGATACGCAGTATTTT.

The rearrangement links TRBV7-3 to TRBJ2-1, with 11 positions matching TRBD2. V shed 5 bases, J shed 9 bases, and the junction held 9 bases outside the gene matches. This CDR3 contains 15 residues. Germline CDR1 and CDR2: SGHTA and FQGTGA. The CDR3 nucleotides read TGTGCCAGCAGCCCAAGGGTAGCGGGAGGGAGTGAGCAGTTCTTC. Translated: CASSPRVAGGSEQFF. Full variable domain (remainder filled in from reference TRBV7-3 and TRBJ2-1): GAGVSQTPSNKVTEKGKYVELRCDPISGHTALYWYRQSLGQGPEFLIYFQGTGAADDSGLPNDRFFAVRPEGSVSTLKIQRTERGDSAVYLCASSPRVAGGSEQFFGPGTRLTVL.

V and J are TRBV18 and TRBJ1-1; 7 bases agree with TRBD1. Looked up from germline, CDR1 is KGHSH and CDR2 is LQKENI. With V trimmed by 1 base and J by 2 bases, 4 bases remained unmatched. The CDR3 runs 15 residues. The CDR3 sequence: CASSPQRGRNTEAFF. CDR3 sequence (DNA): TGTGCCAGCTCACCACAGAGGGGGCGAAACACTGAAGCTTTCTTT.

V gene TRBV28 combines with J gene TRBJ2-5, with TRBD1 as a possible D gene (6 bases). The CDR3 consists of 13 residues. Germline assignment: CDR1 MDHEN and CDR2 SYDVKM. V was cut by 5 bases and J by 2 bases, with 9 bases left in between. CDR3 loop: CASSGTKQETQYF. For the CDR3, the DNA is TGTGCCAGCAGTGGGACAAAGCAAGAGACCCAGTACTTC.

V gene TRBV7-3 combines with J gene TRBJ2-6; D gene uncertain. Per germline, CDR1 SGHTA and CDR2 FQGTGA. This CDR3 has 15 amino acids. Trimming left V 5 bases short and J 0 bases short, with 8 bases between. CDR3 coding DNA: TGTGCCAGCAGCCGAGACTCCTCTGGGGCCAACGTCCTGACTTTC. Its translation: CASSRDSSGANVLTF.

The CDR3 region has the DNA TGTGCCAGCAGTGAGAACCCAGGGCAGCCCCAGCATTTT. Protein: CASSENPGQPQHF. The chain carries TRBV6-4 and TRBJ1-5; perhaps TRBD1 as D (5 bases). Trimming cost V 3 bases and J 7 bases, with 10 bases left between them. This CDR3 spans 13 amino acids. Germline values: CDR1 MRHNA, CDR2 SNTAGT.

The chain has TRBV19 and TRBJ1-1, with D possibly matching TRBD1 (5 bases). Trimming shortened V by 4 bases and J by 1 base, and 13 bases separated the two germline ends. CDR3 length: 15 residues. Germline loops: CDR1 LNHDA, CDR2 SQIVND (reference sequence). The CDR3 is CASSRAGFGNTEAFF. CDR3 sequence (DNA): TGTGCCAGTAGTAGAGCAGGGTTCGGGAACACTGAAGCTTTCTTT.

J is TRBJ1-1 and V is TRBV7-3, with D possibly TRBD1 on 6 matching bases. Trimming removed 5 bases from V and 5 bases from J, with 15 bases in between. The CDR3 is 14 residues long. CDR1 and CDR2 from the germline V gene are SGHTA and FQGTGA. CDR3 loop: CASSPMTGWTEAFF. CDR3 in DNA: TGTGCCAGCAGCCCAATGACAGGTTGGACTGAAGCTTTCTTT.